One and the same sample provided the 30 T cell receptor beta chains below, sequenced in a study of blood T cells in healthy people across ages (dated by TCRdb to 2013 to 2016). Libraries were built with 5' RACE. The sequencing machine was an Illumina HiSeq 2500. A second PCR of roughly 7 to 11 cycles was performed with a sample-barcoded 5' primer and a J-beta primer mix. TCRdb reran the public reads through fastp at Q25 and MiXCR, keeping productive beta chains. Under each unique CDR3 protein, matching rows form one entry showing the most common genes and DNA. The sample has about 1,400,000 distinct CDR3 sequences on record, 42% of them singletons. Jointly, the top ten make up roughly 8.2% of the sample. Material: blood. These receptor sequences come from a woman between 18 and 29 years old in good health.

The chain joins TRBV6-5 to TRBJ1-1; D is uncertain. Between the trimmed V and J ends, which lost 2 bases and 1 base, there was a span of 11 bases. The CDR3 has 15 amino acids. CDR1 and CDR2 from the germline V gene are MNHEY and SVGAGI. In DNA, the CDR3 is TGTGCCAGCAGTTACACTGGACGAGCGAACACTGAAGCTTTCTTT. Its protein product is CASSYTGRANTEAFF.

This clonotype turned up a few times. The chain employs TRBV5-1 and TRBJ1-1; possibly TRBD1 for D (5 bases). CDR1 SGHRS and CDR2 YFSETQ come from the germline V gene. This CDR3 has 16 residues. V lost 3 bases to trimming and J lost 0 bases, with 15 bases between them. The CDR3 loop reads CASSSLSTAVNTEAFF. CDR3 nucleotide sequence: TGCGCCAGCAGCTCCCTCTCGACAGCCGTGAACACTGAAGCTTTCTTT. Supplemented by reference TRBV5-1 and TRBJ1-1, the full variable domain reads KAGVTQTPRYLIKTRGQQVTLSCSPISGHRSVSWYQQTPGQGLQFLFEYFSETQRNKGNFPGRFSGRQFSNSRSEMNVSTLELGDSALYLCASSSLSTAVNTEAFFGQGTRLTVV.

CDR3 protein: CSVEQGGEETQYF. The CDR3 nucleotides read TGCAGCGTTGAGCAGGGGGGAGAAGAGACCCAGTACTTC. V gene TRBV29-1 combines with J gene TRBJ2-5; a possible D gene is TRBD1 (7 bases). CDR3 length equals 13 residues. The germline V gene encodes CDR1 SQVTM and CDR2 ANQGSEA. V lost 3 bases and J 3 bases, leaving 11 bases between the germline ends.

This clonotype was seen a few times. The chain uses TRBV7-2 and TRBJ2-1, with 9 bases lining up with TRBD2. The CDR3 extends over 16 amino acids. CDR1 SGHTA and CDR2 FQGNSA come from the germline V gene. The V and J ends lost 4 bases and 3 bases, in that order; junction bases with no gene match: 7. The DNA for the CDR3 is TGTGCCAGCAGCTACATCCCTAGCGGGATCTACAATGAGCAGTTCTTC. Protein: CASSYIPSGIYNEQFF.

The J gene is TRBJ2-3, the V gene TRBV20-1; 11 bases are shared with TRBD2. The CDR3 is 17 residues long. In germline, CDR1 is DFQATT, CDR2 SNEGSKA (reference sequence). Trimming took 3 bases from V and 1 from J; bases not matched to a gene: 9. The CDR3 region is CSARGLAGGGGTDTQYF. DNA of the CDR3: TGCAGTGCTAGGGGTCTAGCGGGAGGAGGTGGCACAGATACGCAGTATTTT.

This clonotype was seen a handful of times. V gene TRBV20-1 combines with J gene TRBJ2-3, with 8 positions matching TRBD1. The CDR3 extends over 15 amino acids. In germline, CDR1 is DFQATT, CDR2 SNEGSKA (reference sequence). V was pared by 6 bases and J by 0 bases, with 8 bases of the junction left unmatched. The CDR3 protein is CSAPFTGGSTDTQYF. The CDR3 DNA follows: TGCAGTGCCCCCTTCACAGGGGGGAGCACAGATACGCAGTATTTT.

The chain links TRBV5-6 to TRBJ2-1, with TRBD2 identical over 7 bases. V trimming: 1 base; J trimming: 2 bases; junction bases outside the gene matches: 6. This CDR3 is built from 16 residues. CDR1 and CDR2 (germline): SGHDT, YYEEEE. CDR3 coding DNA: TGTGCCAGCAGCTTGTTTTCAGGGACTACCTACAATGAGCAGTTCTTC. It codes for CASSLFSGTTYNEQFF. Full variable domain (outside the CDR3, taken from reference TRBV5-6 and TRBJ2-1): DAGVTQSPTHLIKTRGQQVTLRCSPKSGHDTVSWYQQALGQGPQFIFQYYEEEERQRGNFPDRFSGHQFPNYSSELNVNALLLGDSALYLCASSLFSGTTYNEQFFGPGTRLTVL.

J is TRBJ1-2 and V is TRBV20-1, with D possibly TRBD1 on 6 matching bases. This CDR3 is built from 13 residues. CDR1 and CDR2 from the germline V gene are DFQATT and SNEGSKA (reference sequence). Trimming removed 6 bases at V and 8 bases at J, with 19 bases between. The CDR3 protein is CSAPTRGAKGYTF. In nucleotides, the CDR3 is TGCAGTGCCCCAACCCGGGGGGCTAAGGGCTACACCTTC.

This clonotype was counted a few times. The V call is TRBV4-2, the J call TRBJ1-2; D not resolved. The germline V gene encodes CDR1 LGHNA and CDR2 YNFKEQ. V was cut by 0 bases and J by 3 bases, with 11 bases left in between. The CDR3 is made up of 15 amino acids. CDR3 nucleotides: TGTGCCAGCAGCCAAGATTTTACGGCAGACTATGGCTACACCTTC. This encodes CASSQDFTADYGYTF.

DNA for the CDR3: TGTGCCAGCAATAGAGTGGTGGAGAATTCACCCCTCCACTTT. It encodes CASNRVVENSPLHF. The chain is built from TRBV4-2 and TRBJ1-6; D unclear. CDR3 length: 14 amino acids. V lost 7 bases, J lost 7 bases, and 14 bases lay in between. The germline CDR1 and CDR2 sequences are LGHNA and YNFKEQ.

V and J are TRBV7-6 and TRBJ2-1, with 9 bases lining up with TRBD2. J lost 6 bases, V lost 4 bases, and 13 bases had no gene match. Per the germline V gene, CDR1 is SGHVS and CDR2 is FNYEAQ. The length of the CDR3 is 17 residues. The CDR3: CASSSGGRGLALNEQFF. In DNA form, the CDR3 reads TGTGCCAGCAGCTCAGGGGGTAGGGGACTAGCCCTCAATGAGCAGTTCTTC.

This rearrangement joins TRBV29-1 to TRBJ2-5; 10 bases match TRBD1. The CDR3 extends over 13 amino acids. CDR1 SQVTM and CDR2 ANQGSEA come from the germline V gene. Trimming removed 4 bases from V and 11 bases from J; junction bases left unmatched: 10. As DNA, the CDR3 is TGCAGCGTTGCGGAGGTGGACAGGGGGGTGCAGTACTTC. Translation: CSVAEVDRGVQYF.

The chain employs TRBV7-9 and TRBJ2-5, with D possibly being TRBD1 (6 bases). CDR3 length: 15 amino acids. The ends were cut back, 4 bases at V and 5 bases at J, with 17 bases in the middle. Looked up from germline, CDR1 is SEHNR and CDR2 is FQNEAQ (reference sequence). This CDR3 is CASSCRDTSQETQYF. The CDR3 bases are TGTGCCAGCAGCTGCCGGGACACCAGCCAGGAGACCCAGTACTTC.

The rearrangement joins TRBV11-2 to TRBJ1-5; no firm D call. The CDR3 consists of 15 residues. V was shortened by 1 base and J by 3 bases, with 10 bases between the two germline ends. Germline V CDR1 and CDR2: SGHAT, FQNNGV. CDR3 nucleotide sequence: TGTGCCAGCAGCTTAGGTAGGGCACCCAATCAGCCCCAGCATTTT. This encodes CASSLGRAPNQPQHF.

This chain connects TRBV12-3 or TRBV12-4 to TRBJ2-5; 10 nucleotides align to TRBD2. Trimming cost V 10 bases and J 6 bases; bases outside gene matches: 11. The CDR3 length is 14 residues. The CDR3 nucleotides read TGTGCCACCTCGTCGTCTAGCGGGAGTCAGACCCAGTACTTC. Its protein is CATSSSSGSQTQYF.

This clonotype was counted ten times or more. J is TRBJ2-7 and V is TRBV6-1; weak D call: TRBD1 (6 bases). This CDR3 has 13 residues. V shed 5 bases and J shed 3 bases, with 11 bases lying between them. CDR1 is MNHNS and CDR2 is SASEGT in the germline V gene. This CDR3 is CASSPDRYYEQYF. The CDR3, as DNA: TGTGCCAGCAGTCCCGACAGGTACTACGAGCAGTACTTC.

The J gene is TRBJ2-5, the V gene TRBV9; TRBD2 aligns across 9 bases. Unmatched junction bases numbered 4, after V lost 5 bases and J lost 5 bases. The germline CDR1 and CDR2 sequences are SGDLS and YYNGEE. The CDR3 is made up of 13 amino acids. The CDR3 region is CASSDTSGETQYF. CDR3 DNA sequence: TGTGCCAGCAGTGATACTAGCGGGGAGACCCAGTACTTC.

This clonotype showed up just once. The chain is built from TRBV4-2 and TRBJ2-4; TRBD2 might be the D (5 bases). The CDR3 length is 15 residues. Between the trimmed V and J ends, which lost 8 bases and 13 bases, there was a span of 27 bases. Germline V gene lookup returns CDR1 LGHNA and CDR2 YNFKEQ. CDR3 sequence: CASGETRRGQGEQYF. The CDR3 bases are TGTGCCAGCGGCGAGACTCGCCGGGGTCAAGGTGAGCAGTACTTC.

A few counts support this clonotype. The chain employs TRBV29-1 and TRBJ1-4; the D gene is possibly TRBD1 (6 bases). The CDR3 is 15 residues long. Deletions cut 5 bases from V and 0 bases from J, with 13 bases between. CDR1 and CDR2 (germline): SQVTM, ANQGSEA. The CDR3 sequence is CSVSQGPATNEKLFF. The CDR3 DNA reads TGCAGCGTTTCACAGGGACCCGCAACTAATGAAAAACTGTTTTTT.

This clonotype has a handful of counts. The V call is TRBV10-3, the J call TRBJ2-1, with a tentative D call TRBD2 (6 bases). There are 15 residues in the CDR3. Germline values: CDR1 ENHRY, CDR2 SYGVKD. V lost 2 bases and J 12 bases, leaving 20 bases between the germline ends. CDR3 amino acids: CAISEIGRGGVGQFF. The CDR3 nucleotides read TGTGCCATCAGTGAGATTGGACGTGGCGGGGTTGGGCAGTTCTTC.

Of note for this clonotype: One end of the junction fails to match germline, which may point to a read error. V and J are TRBV20-1 and TRBJ2-7; 10 bases align to TRBD2. From germline, CDR1 is DFQATT and CDR2 SNEGSKA (reference sequence). CDR3 length: 15 residues. The CDR3 here is CSAPYSGRSYNEQYF. CDR3 in DNA: TGTAGTGCTCCCTATAGCGGGAGGTCCTACAATGAGCAGTACTTC.

This clonotype occurred a few times. The rearrangement joins TRBV5-8 to TRBJ2-5; D ambiguous. Germline CDR1 SGHTS, CDR2 YDEGEE. This CDR3 region has 13 residues. The V end lost 4 bases, the J end lost 5 bases, and 12 bases lay between the germline ends. The CDR3 protein is CASSQRRPETQYF. DNA for the CDR3: TGTGCCAGCAGCCAACGACGGCCGGAGACCCAGTACTTC.

The gene calls are TRBV5-6 and TRBJ1-4; tentative D call: TRBD1 (6 bases). V lost 10 bases to trimming and J lost 7 bases, with 17 bases between them. The CDR3 consists of 13 residues. CDR1 and CDR2 from the germline V gene are SGHDT and YYEEEE. The CDR3 DNA reads as TGTGCCGCTGGGGGGCACCAAGGTGAAAAACTGTTTTTT. It is translated as CAAGGHQGEKLFF.

This clonotype was counted between two and nine times. CDR3 sequence (DNA): TGTGCCACCCATCCTTCTAGCACAGATACGCAGTATTTT. Amino acids: CATHPSSTDTQYF. V usage is TRBV10-3 and J usage is TRBJ2-3; the D is unclear. Germline CDR1 reads ENHRY; CDR2 reads SYGVKD. The CDR3 is 13 amino acids. V was cut by 10 bases and J by 0 bases, with 11 bases left in between.

This rearrangement joins TRBV9 to TRBJ1-1; no reliable D call. The CDR3 has 13 residues. V shed 0 bases and J shed 6 bases, with 9 bases lying between them. Germline CDR1 reads SGDLS; CDR2 reads YYNGEE. The DNA for the CDR3 is TGTGCCAGCAGCGTAGATGTGGTGGCTGAAGCTTTCTTT. Its translation: CASSVDVVAEAFF.

This clonotype was counted only a few times. The chain recombines TRBV6-5 with TRBJ2-1; D not resolved. Germline CDR1 is MNHEY and CDR2 is SVGAGI. V was pared by 2 bases and J by 0 bases, with 11 bases between. The CDR3 has 16 residues. The CDR3 sequence is CASSYGRLSSYNEQFF. The CDR3 region has the DNA TGTGCCAGCAGTTACGGGCGGCTAAGCTCCTACAATGAGCAGTTCTTC.

The gene calls are TRBV27 and TRBJ2-7; tentative D call: TRBD1 (5 bases). V was pared by 8 bases and J by 2 bases, with 16 bases between. There are 14 residues in the CDR3. The V gene's germline CDR1 is MNHEY and CDR2 SMNVEV (reference sequence). CDR3 in amino acids: CASGSGGRAYEQYF. The DNA for the CDR3 is TGTGCCAGCGGGTCTGGCGGCAGGGCCTACGAGCAGTACTTC.

This chain's CDR3 is CATSRVGGQGPNYGYTF. The CDR3 coding sequence is TGTGCCACCAGCAGAGTGGGGGGACAGGGACCTAACTATGGCTACACCTTC. The V gene is TRBV15, the J gene TRBJ1-2; 9 bases agree with TRBD1. The CDR3 length is 17 residues. V was clipped by 1 base and J by 0 bases; unmatched bases: 6. The germline gives CDR1 LNHNV, CDR2 YYDKDF (reference sequence).

The gene calls are TRBV11-2 and TRBJ1-6, with D maybe TRBD1 (5 bases). CDR3 size: 13 residues. In germline, CDR1 is SGHAT, CDR2 FQNNGV. The V end lost 0 bases, the J end lost 18 bases, and 15 bases lay between the germline ends. In DNA, the CDR3 is TGTGCCAGCAGCTTAGATCTAAAGGATGGGACCCACTTT. It encodes CASSLDLKDGTHF.

This chain uses TRBV27 with TRBJ2-2, with D perhaps being TRBD1 or TRBD2 (5 bases each). V was shortened by 5 bases and J by 7 bases, with 17 bases between the two germline ends. Germline CDR1 MNHEY, CDR2 SMNVEV (reference sequence). This CDR3 is 15 amino acids long. CDR3: CASSRDGTLFGELFF. The CDR3 region has the DNA TGTGCCAGCAGTCGGGACGGAACCCTCTTCGGGGAGCTGTTTTTT.